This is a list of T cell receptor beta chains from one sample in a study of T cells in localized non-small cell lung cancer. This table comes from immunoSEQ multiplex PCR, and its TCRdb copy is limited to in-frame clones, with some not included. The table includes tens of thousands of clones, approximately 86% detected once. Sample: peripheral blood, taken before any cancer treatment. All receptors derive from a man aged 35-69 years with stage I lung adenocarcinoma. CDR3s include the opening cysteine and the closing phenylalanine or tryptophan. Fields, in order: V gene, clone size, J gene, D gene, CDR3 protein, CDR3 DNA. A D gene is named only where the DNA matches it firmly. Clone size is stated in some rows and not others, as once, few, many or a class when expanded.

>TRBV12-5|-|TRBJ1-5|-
CASGLLPPQHF
TGTGCTAGTGGTTTGCTGCCTCCCCAGCATTTT
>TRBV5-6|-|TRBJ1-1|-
CASSLGLDTEAFF
TGTGCCAGCAGCTTGGGTTTGGACACTGAAGCTTTCTTT
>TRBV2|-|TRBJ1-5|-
CASSEVVYSNQPQHF
TGTGCCAGCAGTGAAGTTGTGTATAGCAATCAGCCCCAGCATTTT
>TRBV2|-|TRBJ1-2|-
CASFPGGSLSYGYTF
TGTGCCAGCTTCCCGGGGGGGAGTTTAAGCTATGGCTACACCTTC
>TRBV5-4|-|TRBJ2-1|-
CASSSKNPGANNEQFF
TGTGCCAGCAGCTCCAAAAACCCCGGGGCCAACAATGAGCAGTTCTTC
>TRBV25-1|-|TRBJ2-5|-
CASSENGYETQYF
TGTGCCAGCAGTGAAAACGGGTATGAGACCCAGTACTTC
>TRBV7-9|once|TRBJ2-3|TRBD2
CASSAILAGNTDTQYF
TGTGCCAGCAGCGCCATTCTAGCGGGGAACACAGATACGCAGTATTTT
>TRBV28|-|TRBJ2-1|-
CASSFGGGASQFF
TGTGCCAGCAGTTTTGGGGGGGGCGCCTCACAGTTCTTC
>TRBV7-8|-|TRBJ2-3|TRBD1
CASSLGVTGAVGTDTQYF
TGTGCCAGCAGCTTAGGAGTGACAGGGGCGGTTGGCACAGATACGCAGTATTTT
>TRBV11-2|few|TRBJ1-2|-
CASSLDPAGYGYTF
TGTGCCAGCAGCTTAGATCCCGCAGGTTATGGCTACACCTTC
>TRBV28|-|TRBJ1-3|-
CASSLIGANTIYF
TGTGCCAGCAGTTTAATAGGGGCAAACACCATATATTTT
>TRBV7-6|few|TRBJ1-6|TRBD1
CASSQGQINSPLHF
TGTGCCAGCAGCCAGGGACAGATTAATTCACCCCTCCACTTT
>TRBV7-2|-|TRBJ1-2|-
CASSRLAANNYGYTF
TGTGCCAGCAGCCGGTTGGCGGCGAATAACTATGGCTACACCTTC